This T cell receptor (beta chain) came from a study of CD8+ T cells in alopecia areata. Trimming took 2 bases from V and 0 from J, leaving 16 bases between them. The germline gives CDR1 GTSNPN, CDR2 SVGIG (reference sequence). This CDR3 region has 16 residues. Treatment denoted: oral pan-JAK inhibitor, 5-10 mg twice daily. RNA was isolated and reverse transcribed to cDNA, the sequencing template. Profiling relied on immunoSEQ multiplex PCR, and the TCRdb table lists in-frame clones only, not all of them. This table has roughly 120,000 clones, 53% appearing once. The chain recombines TRBV30 with TRBJ1-1; perhaps TRBD1 as D (5 bases). The TCR comes from a human donor with alopecia areata. Sequenced here: CD4+ T cells sorted from blood, sampled at week 4, from a patient treated with tofacitinib. Written as DNA, the CDR3 is TGTGCCTGGAGTCCCATTGGGGGAACAATGAACACTGAAGCTTTCTTT. As protein: CAWSPIGGTMNTEAFF. Using reference TRBV30 and TRBJ1-1 for the parts outside the CDR3, the full variable domain is SQTIHQWPATLVQPVGSPLSLECTVEGTSNPNLYWYRQAAGRGLQLLFYSVGIGQISSEVPQNLSASRPQDRQFILSSKKLLLSDSGFYLCAWSPIGGTMNTEAFFGQGTRLTVV.